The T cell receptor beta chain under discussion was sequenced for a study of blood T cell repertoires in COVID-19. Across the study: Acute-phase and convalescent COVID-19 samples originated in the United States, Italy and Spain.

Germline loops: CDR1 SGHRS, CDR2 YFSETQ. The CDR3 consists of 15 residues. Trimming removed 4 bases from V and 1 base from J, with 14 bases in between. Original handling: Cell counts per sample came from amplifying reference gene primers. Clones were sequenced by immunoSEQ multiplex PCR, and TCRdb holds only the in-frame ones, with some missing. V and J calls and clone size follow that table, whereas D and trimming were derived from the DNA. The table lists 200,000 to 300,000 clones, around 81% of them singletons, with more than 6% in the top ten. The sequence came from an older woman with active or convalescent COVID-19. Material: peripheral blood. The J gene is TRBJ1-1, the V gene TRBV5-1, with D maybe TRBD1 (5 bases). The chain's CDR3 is CASSPGGRENTEAFF. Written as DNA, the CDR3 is TGCGCCAGCAGCCCCGGGGGACGGGAGAACACTGAAGCTTTCTTT.